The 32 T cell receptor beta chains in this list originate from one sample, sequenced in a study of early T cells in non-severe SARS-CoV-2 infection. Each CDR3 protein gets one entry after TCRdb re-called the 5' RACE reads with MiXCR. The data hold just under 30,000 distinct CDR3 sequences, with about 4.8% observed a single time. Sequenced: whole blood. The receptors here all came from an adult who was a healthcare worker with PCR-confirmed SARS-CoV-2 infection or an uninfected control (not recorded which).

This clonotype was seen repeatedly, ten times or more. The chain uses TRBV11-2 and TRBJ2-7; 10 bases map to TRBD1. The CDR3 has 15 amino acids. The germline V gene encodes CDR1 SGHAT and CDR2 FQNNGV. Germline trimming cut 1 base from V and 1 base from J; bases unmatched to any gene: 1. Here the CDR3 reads CASSLVGQGSYEQYF. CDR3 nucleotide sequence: TGTGCCAGCAGCTTAGTGGGACAGGGGTCCTACGAGCAGTACTTC.

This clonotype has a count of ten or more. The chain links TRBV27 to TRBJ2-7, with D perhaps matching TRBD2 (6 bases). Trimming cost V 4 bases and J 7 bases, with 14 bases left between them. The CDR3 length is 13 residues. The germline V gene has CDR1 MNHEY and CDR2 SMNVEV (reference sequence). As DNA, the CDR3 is TGTGCCAGCAGTTCCTGGACGGAGGGGGAGCAGTACTTC. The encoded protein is CASSSWTEGEQYF.

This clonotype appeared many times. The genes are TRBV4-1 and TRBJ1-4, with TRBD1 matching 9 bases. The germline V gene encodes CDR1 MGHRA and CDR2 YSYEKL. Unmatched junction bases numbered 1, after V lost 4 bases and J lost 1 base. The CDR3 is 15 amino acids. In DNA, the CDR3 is TGCGCCAGCAGCCGGGACAGGGTAACTAATGAAAAACTGTTTTTT. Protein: CASSRDRVTNEKLFF.

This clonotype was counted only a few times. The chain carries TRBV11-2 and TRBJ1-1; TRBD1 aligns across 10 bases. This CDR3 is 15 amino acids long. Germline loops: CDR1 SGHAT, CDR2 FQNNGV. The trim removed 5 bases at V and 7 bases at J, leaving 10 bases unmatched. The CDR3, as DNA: TGTGCCAGCAGCGGGGGACAGGGGAGGCAGCTTGAAGCTTTCTTT. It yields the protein CASSGGQGRQLEAFF.

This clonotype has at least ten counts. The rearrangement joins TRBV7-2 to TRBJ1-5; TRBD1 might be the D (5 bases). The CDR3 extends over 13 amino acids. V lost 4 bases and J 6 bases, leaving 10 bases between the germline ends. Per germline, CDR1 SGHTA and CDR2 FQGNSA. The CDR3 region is CASSSAGSQPQHF. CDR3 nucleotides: TGTGCCAGCAGCTCCGCAGGGTCTCAGCCCCAGCATTTT.

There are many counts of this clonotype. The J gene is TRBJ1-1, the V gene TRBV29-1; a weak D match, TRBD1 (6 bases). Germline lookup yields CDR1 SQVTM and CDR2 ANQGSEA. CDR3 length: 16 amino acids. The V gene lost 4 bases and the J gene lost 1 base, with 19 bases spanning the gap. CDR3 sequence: CSVVRSGGRGNTEAFF. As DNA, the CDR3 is TGCAGCGTTGTTCGTTCCGGGGGCCGGGGGAACACTGAAGCTTTCTTT.

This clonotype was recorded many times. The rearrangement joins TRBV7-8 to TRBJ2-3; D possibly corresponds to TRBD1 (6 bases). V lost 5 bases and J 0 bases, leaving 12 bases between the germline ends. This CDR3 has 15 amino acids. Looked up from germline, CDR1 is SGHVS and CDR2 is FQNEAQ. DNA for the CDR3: TGTGCCAGCAGCCGGACAGTCCAAAGCACAGATACGCAGTATTTT. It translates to CASSRTVQSTDTQYF.

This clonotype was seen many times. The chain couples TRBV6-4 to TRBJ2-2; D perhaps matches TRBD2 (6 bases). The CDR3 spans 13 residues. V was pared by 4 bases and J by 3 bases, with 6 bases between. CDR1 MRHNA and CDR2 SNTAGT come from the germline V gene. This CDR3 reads CASSAGDTGELFF. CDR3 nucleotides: TGTGCCAGCAGTGCGGGAGACACCGGGGAGCTGTTTTTT.

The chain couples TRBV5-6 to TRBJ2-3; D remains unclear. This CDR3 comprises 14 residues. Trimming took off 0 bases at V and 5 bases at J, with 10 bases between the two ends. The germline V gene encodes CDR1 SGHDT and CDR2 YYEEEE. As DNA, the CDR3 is TGTGCCAGCAGCTTGGCCCACAGAGGAGATACGCAGTATTTT. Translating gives CASSLAHRGDTQYF. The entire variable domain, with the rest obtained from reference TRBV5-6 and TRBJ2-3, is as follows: DAGVTQSPTHLIKTRGQQVTLRCSPKSGHDTVSWYQQALGQGPQFIFQYYEEEERQRGNFPDRFSGHQFPNYSSELNVNALLLGDSALYLCASSLAHRGDTQYFGPGTRLTVL.

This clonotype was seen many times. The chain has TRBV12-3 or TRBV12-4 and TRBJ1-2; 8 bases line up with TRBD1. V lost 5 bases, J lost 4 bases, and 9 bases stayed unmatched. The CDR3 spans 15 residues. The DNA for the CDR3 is TGTGCCAGCAGTCCTGGACAGGGCGTGGGCTATGGCTACACCTTC. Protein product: CASSPGQGVGYGYTF.

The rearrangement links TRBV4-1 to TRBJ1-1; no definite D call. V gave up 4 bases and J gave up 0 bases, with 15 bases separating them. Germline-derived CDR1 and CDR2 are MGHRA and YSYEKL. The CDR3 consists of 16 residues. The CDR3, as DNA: TGCGCCAGCAGCCCCATCGGGAGAAGAATGAACACTGAAGCTTTCTTT. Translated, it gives CASSPIGRRMNTEAFF.

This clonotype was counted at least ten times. CDR3 nucleotide sequence: TGTGCCAGCAGCCAAGGACAGGGGGCTAATTCACCCCTCCACTTT. Its protein is CASSQGQGANSPLHF. V usage is TRBV7-6 and J usage is TRBJ1-6; 11 bases align to TRBD1. Germline V gene sequence: CDR1 SGHVS, CDR2 FNYEAQ. V shed 5 bases, J shed 6 bases, and the junction held 3 bases outside the gene matches. This CDR3 has 15 residues. Filled out from reference TRBV7-6 and TRBJ1-6, the complete variable domain reads GAGVSQSPRYKVTKRGQDVALRCDPISGHVSLYWYRQALGQGPEFLTYFNYEAQQDKSGLPNDRFSAERPEGSISTLTIQRTEQRDSAMYRCASSQGQGANSPLHFGNGTRLTVT.

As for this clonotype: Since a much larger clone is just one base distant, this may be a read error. In nucleotides, the CDR3 is TGTGCCAGCACCAGGACAGGGGGATCTAGCACAGATACGGAGTATTTT. It encodes CASTRTGGSSTDTEYF. The chain recombines TRBV6-1 with TRBJ2-3; the match to TRBD1 covers 10 bases. The CDR3 has 16 residues. The germline CDR1 and CDR2 sequences are MNHNS and SASEGT.

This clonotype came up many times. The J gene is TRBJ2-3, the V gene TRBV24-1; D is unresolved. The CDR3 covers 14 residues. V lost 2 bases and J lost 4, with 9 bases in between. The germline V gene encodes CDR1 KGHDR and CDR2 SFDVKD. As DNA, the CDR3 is TGTGCCACCAGTGATTCCGGGTTCGCAGATACGCAGTATTTT. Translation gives CATSDSGFADTQYF.

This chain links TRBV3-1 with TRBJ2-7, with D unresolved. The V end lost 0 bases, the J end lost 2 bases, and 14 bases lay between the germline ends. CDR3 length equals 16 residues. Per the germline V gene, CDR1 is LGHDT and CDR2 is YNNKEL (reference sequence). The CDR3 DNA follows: TGTGCCAGCAGCCAAGATCCCGTGACACCAGCCTACGAGCAGTACTTC. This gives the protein CASSQDPVTPAYEQYF.

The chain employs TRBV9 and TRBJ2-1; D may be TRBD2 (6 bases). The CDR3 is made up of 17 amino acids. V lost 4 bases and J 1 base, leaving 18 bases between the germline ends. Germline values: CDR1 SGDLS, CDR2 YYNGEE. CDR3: CASSPRIGGRSYNEQFF. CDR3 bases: TGTGCCAGCAGCCCCCGCATCGGAGGGAGATCCTACAATGAGCAGTTCTTC.

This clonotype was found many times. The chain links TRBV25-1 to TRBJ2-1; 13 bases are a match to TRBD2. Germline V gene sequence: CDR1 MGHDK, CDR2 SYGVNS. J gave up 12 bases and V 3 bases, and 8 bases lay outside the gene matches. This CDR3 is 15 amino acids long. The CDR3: CASSDGLAGVDVQFF. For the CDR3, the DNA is TGTGCCAGCAGTGATGGACTAGCGGGGGTCGATGTGCAGTTCTTC.

For the CDR3, the DNA is TGCGCCAGCAGCTCCTCTATCGGGGGCGCTGAAGCTTTCTTT. Residues: CASSSSIGGAEAFF. The chain employs TRBV5-1 and TRBJ1-1, with a weak D call TRBD1 (6 bases). CDR3 length equals 14 residues. V lost 3 bases and J lost 6, with 15 bases in between. CDR1 is SGHRS, CDR2 YFSETQ, per germline.

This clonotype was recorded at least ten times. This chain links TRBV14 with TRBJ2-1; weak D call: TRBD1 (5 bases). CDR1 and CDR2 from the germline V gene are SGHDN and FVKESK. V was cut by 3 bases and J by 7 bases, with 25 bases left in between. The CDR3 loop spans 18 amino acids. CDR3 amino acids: CASSHPLIGKGIVNEQFF. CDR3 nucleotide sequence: TGTGCCAGCAGCCATCCATTAATAGGAAAGGGGATCGTGAATGAGCAGTTCTTC.

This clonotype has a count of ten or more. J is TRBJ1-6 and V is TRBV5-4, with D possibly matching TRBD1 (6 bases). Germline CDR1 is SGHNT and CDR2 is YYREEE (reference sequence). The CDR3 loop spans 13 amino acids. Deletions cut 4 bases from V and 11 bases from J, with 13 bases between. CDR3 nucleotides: TGTGCCAGCAGCATCGGACAGAGGCCACCCCTCCACTTT. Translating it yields CASSIGQRPPLHF.

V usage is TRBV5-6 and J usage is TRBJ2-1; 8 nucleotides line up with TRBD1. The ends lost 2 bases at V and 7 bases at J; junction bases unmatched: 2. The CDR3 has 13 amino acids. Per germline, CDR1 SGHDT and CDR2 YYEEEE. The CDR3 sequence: CASSFTGGNEQFF. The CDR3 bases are TGTGCCAGCAGCTTTACAGGGGGAAATGAGCAGTTCTTC.

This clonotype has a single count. In DNA, the CDR3 is TGTGCCAGCAGCATAATCTCGGGATACACAGATACGCAGTATTTT. This encodes CASSIISGYTDTQYF. This sequence joins TRBV7-2 and TRBJ2-3, with D possibly being TRBD2 (5 bases). The germline CDR1 and CDR2 sequences are SGHTA and FQGNSA. The CDR3 sequence is 15 residues long. Trimming shortened V by 5 bases and J by 2 bases, and 14 bases separated the two germline ends.

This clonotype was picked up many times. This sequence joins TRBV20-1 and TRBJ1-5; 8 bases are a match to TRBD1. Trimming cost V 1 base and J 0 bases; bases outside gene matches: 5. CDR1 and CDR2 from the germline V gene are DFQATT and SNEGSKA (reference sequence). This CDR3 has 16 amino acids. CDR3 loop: CSARGGQAYSNQPQHF. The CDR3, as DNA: TGCAGTGCTAGAGGGGGACAGGCCTATAGCAATCAGCCCCAGCATTTT.

CDR3 region: CASSPGGFYEQFF. The DNA for the CDR3 is TGTGCCAGCTCACCGGGAGGTTTCTATGAGCAGTTCTTC. The rearrangement uses TRBV18 and TRBJ2-1, with D perhaps TRBD2 (6 bases). Germline loops: CDR1 KGHSH, CDR2 LQKENI. The CDR3 loop spans 13 amino acids. Deletions cut 3 bases from V and 8 bases from J, with 11 bases between.

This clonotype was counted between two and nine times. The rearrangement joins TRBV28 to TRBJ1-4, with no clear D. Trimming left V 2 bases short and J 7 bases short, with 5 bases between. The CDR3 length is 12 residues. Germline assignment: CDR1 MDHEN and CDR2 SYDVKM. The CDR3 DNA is TGTGCCAGCAGTTTAGGAGGTGAAAAACTGTTTTTT. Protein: CASSLGGEKLFF.

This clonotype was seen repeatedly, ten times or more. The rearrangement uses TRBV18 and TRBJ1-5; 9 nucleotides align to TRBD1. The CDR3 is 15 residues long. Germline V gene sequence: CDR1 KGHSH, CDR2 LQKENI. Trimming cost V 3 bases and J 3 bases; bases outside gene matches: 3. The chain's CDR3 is CASSPRDRVNQPQHF. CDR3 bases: TGTGCCAGCTCACCCCGGGACAGGGTCAATCAGCCCCAGCATTTT.

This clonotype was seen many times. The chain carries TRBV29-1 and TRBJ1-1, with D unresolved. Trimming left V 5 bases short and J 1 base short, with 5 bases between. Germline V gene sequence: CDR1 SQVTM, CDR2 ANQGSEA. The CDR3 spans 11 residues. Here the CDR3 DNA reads TGCAGCGTTTATGAGAACACTGAAGCTTTCTTT. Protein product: CSVYENTEAFF.

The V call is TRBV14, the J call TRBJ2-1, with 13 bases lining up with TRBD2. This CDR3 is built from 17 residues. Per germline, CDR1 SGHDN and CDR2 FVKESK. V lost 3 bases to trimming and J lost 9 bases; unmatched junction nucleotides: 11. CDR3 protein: CASSQTIRTSGRIEQFF. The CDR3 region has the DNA TGTGCCAGCAGCCAGACGATCAGGACTAGCGGGAGAATTGAGCAGTTCTTC.

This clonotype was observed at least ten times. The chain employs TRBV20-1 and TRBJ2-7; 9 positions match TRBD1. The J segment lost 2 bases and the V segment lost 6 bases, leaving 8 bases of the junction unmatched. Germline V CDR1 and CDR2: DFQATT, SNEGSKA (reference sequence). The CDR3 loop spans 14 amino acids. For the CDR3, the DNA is TGCAGTGCAAATCGGGGACAGGGCACCTACGAGCAGTACTTC. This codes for CSANRGQGTYEQYF.

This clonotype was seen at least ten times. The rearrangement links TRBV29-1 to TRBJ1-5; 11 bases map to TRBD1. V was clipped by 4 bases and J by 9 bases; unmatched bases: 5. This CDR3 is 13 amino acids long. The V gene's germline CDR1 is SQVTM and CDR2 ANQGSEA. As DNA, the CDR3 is TGCAGCGTTGGGACAGGGGGCTCTCTGCCCCAGCATTTT. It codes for CSVGTGGSLPQHF.

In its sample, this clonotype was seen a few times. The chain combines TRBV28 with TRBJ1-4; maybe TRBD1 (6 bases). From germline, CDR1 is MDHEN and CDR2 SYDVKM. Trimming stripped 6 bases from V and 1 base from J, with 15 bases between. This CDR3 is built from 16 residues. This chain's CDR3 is CASRTGGRVTNEKLFF. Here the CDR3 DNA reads TGTGCCAGCAGGACCGGGGGGCGCGTAACTAATGAAAAACTGTTTTTT.

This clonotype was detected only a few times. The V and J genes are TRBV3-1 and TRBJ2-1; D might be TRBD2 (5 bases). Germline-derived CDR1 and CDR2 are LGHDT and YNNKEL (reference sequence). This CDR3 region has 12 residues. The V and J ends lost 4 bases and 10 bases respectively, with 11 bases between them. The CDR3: CASSPRGLEQFF. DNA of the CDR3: TGTGCCAGCAGCCCACGAGGGCTCGAGCAGTTCTTC.